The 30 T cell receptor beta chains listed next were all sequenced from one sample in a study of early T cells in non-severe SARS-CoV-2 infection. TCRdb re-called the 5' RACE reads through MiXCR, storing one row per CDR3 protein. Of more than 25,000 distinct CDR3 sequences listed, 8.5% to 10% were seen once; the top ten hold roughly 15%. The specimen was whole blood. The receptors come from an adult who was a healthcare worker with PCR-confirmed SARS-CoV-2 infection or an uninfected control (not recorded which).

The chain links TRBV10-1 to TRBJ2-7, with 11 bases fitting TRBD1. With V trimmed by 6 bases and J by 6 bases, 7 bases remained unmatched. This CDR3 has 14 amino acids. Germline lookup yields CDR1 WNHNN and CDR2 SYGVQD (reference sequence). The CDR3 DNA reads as TGCGCCAGCAGCCCCGGGACAGGGGGTAGCGAGCAGTACTTC. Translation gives CASSPGTGGSEQYF.

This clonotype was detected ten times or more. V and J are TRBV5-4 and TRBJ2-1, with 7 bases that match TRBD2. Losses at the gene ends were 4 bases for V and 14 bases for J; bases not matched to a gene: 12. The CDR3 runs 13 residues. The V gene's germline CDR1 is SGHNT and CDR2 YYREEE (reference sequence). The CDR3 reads CASSPWSGEREFF. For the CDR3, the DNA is TGTGCCAGCAGCCCATGGAGCGGGGAAAGGGAGTTCTTC.

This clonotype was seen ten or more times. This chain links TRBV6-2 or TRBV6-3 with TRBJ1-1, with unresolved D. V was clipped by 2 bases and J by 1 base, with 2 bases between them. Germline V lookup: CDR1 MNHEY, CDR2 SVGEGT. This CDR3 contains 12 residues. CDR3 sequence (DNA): TGTGCCAGCAGTTACGAGAACACTGAAGCTTTCTTT. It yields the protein CASSYENTEAFF.

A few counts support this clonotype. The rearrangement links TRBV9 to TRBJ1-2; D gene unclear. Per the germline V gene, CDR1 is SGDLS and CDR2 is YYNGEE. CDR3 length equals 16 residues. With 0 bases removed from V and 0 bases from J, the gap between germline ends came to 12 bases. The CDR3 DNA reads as TGTGCCAGCAGCGTAGCTCCTGGTCCAACTAACTATGGCTACACCTTC. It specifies CASSVAPGPTNYGYTF.

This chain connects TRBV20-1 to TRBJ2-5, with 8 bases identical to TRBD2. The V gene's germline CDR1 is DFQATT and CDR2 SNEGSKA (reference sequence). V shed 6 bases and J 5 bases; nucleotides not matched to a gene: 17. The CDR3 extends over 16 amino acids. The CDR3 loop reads CSATLAGGPGVETQYF. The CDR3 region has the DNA TGCAGTGCCACCCTCGCGGGGGGCCCAGGAGTGGAGACCCAGTACTTC.

CDR3: CASSLVPGSYEQYF. For the CDR3, the DNA is TGTGCCAGCAGCTTGGTTCCAGGTAGCTACGAGCAGTACTTC. The chain is built from TRBV5-5 and TRBJ2-7; no reliable D call. CDR1 SGHKS and CDR2 YYEKEE come from the germline V gene (reference sequence). V dropped 0 bases and J dropped 3 bases, with 10 bases sitting between them. The CDR3 loop spans 14 amino acids.

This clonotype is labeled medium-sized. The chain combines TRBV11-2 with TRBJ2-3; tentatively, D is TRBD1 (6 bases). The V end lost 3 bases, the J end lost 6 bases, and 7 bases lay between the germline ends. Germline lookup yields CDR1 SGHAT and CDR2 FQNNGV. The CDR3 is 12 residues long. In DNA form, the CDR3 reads TGTGCCAGCAGCTTTGACAGGGATACGCAGTATTTT. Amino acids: CASSFDRDTQYF.

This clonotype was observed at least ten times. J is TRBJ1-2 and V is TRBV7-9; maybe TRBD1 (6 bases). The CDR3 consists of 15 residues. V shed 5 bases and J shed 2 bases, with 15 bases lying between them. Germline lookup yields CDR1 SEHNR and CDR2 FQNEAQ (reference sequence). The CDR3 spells CASSTPDRPNYGYTF. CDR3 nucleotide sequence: TGTGCCAGCAGCACCCCAGACAGGCCAAACTATGGCTACACCTTC.

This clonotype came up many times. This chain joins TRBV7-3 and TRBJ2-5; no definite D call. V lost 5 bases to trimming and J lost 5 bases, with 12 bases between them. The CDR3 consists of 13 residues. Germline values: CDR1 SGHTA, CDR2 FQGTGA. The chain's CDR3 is CASSTGPWETQYF. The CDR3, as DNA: TGTGCCAGCAGCACCGGCCCCTGGGAGACCCAGTACTTC.

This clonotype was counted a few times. CDR3 region: CASSLVGGAFYGYTF. CDR3 nucleotides: TGTGCCAGCAGTTTAGTAGGGGGCGCTTTCTATGGCTACACCTTC. V gene TRBV12-3 or TRBV12-4 combines with J gene TRBJ1-2; TRBD1 agrees at 7 bases. There are 15 residues in the CDR3. V dropped 1 base and J dropped 4; count of bases not matched to a gene: 6.

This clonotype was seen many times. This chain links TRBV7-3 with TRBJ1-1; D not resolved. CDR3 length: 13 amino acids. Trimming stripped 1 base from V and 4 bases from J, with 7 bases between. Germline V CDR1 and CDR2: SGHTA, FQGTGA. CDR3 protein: CASSLMGSTEAFF. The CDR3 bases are TGTGCCAGCAGCTTAATGGGGTCCACTGAAGCTTTCTTT.

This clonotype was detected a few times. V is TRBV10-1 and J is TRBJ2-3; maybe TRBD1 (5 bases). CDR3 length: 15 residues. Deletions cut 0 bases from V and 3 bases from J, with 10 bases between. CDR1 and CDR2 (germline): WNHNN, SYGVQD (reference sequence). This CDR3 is CASSESPGQTDTQYF. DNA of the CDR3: TGCGCCAGCAGTGAGTCGCCAGGACAAACAGATACGCAGTATTTT.

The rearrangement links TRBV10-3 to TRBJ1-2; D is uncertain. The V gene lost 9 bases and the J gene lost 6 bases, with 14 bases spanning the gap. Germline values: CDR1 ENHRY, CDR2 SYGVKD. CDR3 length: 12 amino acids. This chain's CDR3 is CAITDGLNGYTF. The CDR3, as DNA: TGTGCCATTACCGACGGATTAAATGGCTACACCTTC.

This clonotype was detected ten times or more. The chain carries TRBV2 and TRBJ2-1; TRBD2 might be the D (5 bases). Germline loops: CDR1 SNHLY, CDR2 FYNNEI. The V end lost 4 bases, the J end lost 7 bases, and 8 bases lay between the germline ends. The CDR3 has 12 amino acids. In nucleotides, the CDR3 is TGTGCCAGCAGTGTTGAGGGAAATGAGCAGTTCTTC. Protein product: CASSVEGNEQFF. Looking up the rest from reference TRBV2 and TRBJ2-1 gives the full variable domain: EPEVTQTPSHQVTQMGQEVILRCVPISNHLYFYWYRQILGQKVEFLVSFYNNEISEKSEIFDDQFSVERPDGSNFTLKIRSTKLEDSAMYFCASSVEGNEQFFGPGTRLTVL.

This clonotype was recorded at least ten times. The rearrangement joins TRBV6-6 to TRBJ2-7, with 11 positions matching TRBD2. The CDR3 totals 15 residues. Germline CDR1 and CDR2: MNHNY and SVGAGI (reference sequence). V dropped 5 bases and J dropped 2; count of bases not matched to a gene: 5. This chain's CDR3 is CASSTGTSGTYEQYF. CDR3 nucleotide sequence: TGTGCCAGCAGTACAGGGACTAGCGGAACCTACGAGCAGTACTTC.

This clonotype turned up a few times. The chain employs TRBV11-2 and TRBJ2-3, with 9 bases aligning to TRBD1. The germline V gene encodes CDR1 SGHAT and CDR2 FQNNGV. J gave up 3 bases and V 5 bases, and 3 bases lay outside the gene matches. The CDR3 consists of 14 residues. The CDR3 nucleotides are TGTGCCAGCAGCAAGGGACAGGGAACAGATACGCAGTATTTT. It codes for CASSKGQGTDTQYF.

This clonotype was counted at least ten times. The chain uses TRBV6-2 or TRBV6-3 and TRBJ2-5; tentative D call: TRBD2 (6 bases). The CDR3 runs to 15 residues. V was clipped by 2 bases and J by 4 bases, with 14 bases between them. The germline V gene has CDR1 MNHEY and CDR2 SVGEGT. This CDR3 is CASSYDRGTPETQYF. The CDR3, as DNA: TGTGCCAGCAGTTACGATAGAGGGACTCCAGAGACCCAGTACTTC.

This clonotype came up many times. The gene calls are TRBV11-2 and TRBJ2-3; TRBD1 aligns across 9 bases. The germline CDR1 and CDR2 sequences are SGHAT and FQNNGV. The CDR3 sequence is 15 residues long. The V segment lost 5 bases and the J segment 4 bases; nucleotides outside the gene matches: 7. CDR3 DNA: TGTGCCAGCAGCCCATACAGGGGGCTCGCAGATACGCAGTATTTT. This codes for CASSPYRGLADTQYF.

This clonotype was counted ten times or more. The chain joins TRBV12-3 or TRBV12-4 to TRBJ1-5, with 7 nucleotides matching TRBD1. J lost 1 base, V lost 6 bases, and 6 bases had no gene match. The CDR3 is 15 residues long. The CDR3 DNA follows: TGTGCCAGCAGCAACAGGGGCTTCAGCAATCAGCCCCAGCATTTT. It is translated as CASSNRGFSNQPQHF.

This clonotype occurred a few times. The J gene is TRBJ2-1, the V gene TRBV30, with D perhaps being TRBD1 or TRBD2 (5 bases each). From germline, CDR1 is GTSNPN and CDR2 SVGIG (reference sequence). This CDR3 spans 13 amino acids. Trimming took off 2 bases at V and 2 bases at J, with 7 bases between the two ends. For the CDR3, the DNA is TGTGCCTGGAGTTGGGGGACCTACAATGAGCAGTTCTTC. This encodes CAWSWGTYNEQFF.

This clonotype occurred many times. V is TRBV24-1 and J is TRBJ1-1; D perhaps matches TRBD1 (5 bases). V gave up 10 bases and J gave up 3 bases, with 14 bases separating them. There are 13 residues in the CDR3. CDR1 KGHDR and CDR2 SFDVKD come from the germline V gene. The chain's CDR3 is CATSGTGDTEAFF. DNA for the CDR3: TGTGCCACTTCTGGGACCGGGGACACTGAAGCTTTCTTT.

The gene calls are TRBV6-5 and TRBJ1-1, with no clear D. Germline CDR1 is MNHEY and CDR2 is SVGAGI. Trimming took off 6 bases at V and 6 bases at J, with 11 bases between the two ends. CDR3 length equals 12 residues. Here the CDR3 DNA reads TGTGCCAGCAGAAGCGCGGTGGCTGAAGCTTTCTTT. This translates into CASRSAVAEAFF.

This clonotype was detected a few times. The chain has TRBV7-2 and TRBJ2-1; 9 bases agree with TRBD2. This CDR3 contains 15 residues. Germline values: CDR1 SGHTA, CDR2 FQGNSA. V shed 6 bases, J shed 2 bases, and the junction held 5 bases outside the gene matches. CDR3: CASSVSSGAYNEQFF. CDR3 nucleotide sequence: TGTGCCAGCAGTGTTTCTAGCGGGGCCTACAATGAGCAGTTCTTC.

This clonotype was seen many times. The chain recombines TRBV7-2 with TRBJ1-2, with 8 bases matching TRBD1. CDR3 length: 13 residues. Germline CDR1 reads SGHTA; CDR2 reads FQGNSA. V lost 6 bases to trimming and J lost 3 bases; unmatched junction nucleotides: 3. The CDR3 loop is CASSQGAHYGYTF. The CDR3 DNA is TGTGCCAGCAGTCAGGGGGCCCACTATGGCTACACCTTC.

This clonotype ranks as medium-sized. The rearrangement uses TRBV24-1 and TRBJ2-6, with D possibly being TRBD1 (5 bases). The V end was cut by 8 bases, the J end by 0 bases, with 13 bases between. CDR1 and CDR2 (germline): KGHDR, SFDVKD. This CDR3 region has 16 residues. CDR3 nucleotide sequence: TGTGCCACCATGGCCAGGACATCCTCTGGGGCCAACGTCCTGACTTTC. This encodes CATMARTSSGANVLTF.

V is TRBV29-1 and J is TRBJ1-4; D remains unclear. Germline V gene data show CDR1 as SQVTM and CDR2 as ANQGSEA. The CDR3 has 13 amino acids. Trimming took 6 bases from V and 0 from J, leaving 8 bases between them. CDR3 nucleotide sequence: TGCAGCGTCGGCGGGGCAACTAATGAAAAACTGTTTTTT. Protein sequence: CSVGGATNEKLFF.

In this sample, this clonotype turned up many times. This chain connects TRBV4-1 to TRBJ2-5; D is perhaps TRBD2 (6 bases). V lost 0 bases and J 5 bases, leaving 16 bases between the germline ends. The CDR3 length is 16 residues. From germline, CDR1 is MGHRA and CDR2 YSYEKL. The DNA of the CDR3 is TGCGCCAGCAGCCAAGAGGGGTGGGGAGGACCTGAGACCCAGTACTTC. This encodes CASSQEGWGGPETQYF.

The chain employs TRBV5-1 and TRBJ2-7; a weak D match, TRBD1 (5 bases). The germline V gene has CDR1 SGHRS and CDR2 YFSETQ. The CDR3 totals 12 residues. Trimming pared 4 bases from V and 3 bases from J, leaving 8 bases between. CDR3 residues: CASSADSYEQYF. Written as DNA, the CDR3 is TGCGCCAGCAGCGCCGACAGCTACGAGCAGTACTTC.

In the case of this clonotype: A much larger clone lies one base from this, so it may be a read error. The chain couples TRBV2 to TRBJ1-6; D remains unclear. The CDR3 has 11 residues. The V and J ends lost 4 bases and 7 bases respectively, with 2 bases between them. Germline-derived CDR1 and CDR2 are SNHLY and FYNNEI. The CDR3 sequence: CASSVNSPLHF. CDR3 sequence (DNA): TGTGCCAGCAGTGTGAATTCACCCCTCCACTTT.

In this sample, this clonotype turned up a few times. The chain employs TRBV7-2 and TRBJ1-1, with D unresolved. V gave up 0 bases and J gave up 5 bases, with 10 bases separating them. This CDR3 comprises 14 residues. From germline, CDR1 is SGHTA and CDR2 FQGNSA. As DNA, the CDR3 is TGTGCCAGCAGCTTAGCTCGGGAACGGACTGAAGCTTTCTTT. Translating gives CASSLARERTEAFF.